This T cell receptor (beta chain) is drawn from a study of response to subunit inactivated influenza vaccine. The CDR3 spans 13 residues. Germline V gives CDR1 SGHTA, CDR2 FQGNSA. Trimming stripped 5 bases from V and 15 bases from J, with 20 bases between. TCRdb ran MiXCR on the RT-PCR reads and lists one entry per CDR3 protein. Of approximately 570,000 distinct CDR3 sequences in the sample, approximately 7.7% were seen once. This specimen consisted of PBMCs from blood, obtained around 25 months after vaccination. The V call is TRBV7-2, the J call TRBJ2-1; D is undetermined. This sequence was found in a man aged 45 to 75 who received an inactivated influenza vaccine. The CDR3 spells CASSHTTGEIGFF. The CDR3 nucleotides are TGTGCCAGCAGCCATACAACGGGCGAGATCGGGTTCTTC.